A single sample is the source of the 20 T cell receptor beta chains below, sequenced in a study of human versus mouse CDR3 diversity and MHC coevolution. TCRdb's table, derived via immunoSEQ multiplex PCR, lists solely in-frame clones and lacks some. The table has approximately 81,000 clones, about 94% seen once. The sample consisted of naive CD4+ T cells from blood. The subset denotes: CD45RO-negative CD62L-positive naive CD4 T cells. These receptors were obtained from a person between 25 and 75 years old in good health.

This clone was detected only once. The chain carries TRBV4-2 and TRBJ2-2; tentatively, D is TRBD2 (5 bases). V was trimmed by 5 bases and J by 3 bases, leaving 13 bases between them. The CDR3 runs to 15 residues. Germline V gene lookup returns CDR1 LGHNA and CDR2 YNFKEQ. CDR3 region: CASSATADDTGELFF. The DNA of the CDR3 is TGTGCCAGCAGCGCCACAGCGGACGACACCGGGGAGCTGTTTTTT.

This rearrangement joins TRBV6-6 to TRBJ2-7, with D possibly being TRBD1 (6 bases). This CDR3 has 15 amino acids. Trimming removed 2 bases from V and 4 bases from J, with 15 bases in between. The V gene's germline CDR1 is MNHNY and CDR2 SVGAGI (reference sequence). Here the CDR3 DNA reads TGTGCCAGCAGTTACCTGAACAGGGCTGATTACGAGCAGTACTTC. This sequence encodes CASSYLNRADYEQYF.

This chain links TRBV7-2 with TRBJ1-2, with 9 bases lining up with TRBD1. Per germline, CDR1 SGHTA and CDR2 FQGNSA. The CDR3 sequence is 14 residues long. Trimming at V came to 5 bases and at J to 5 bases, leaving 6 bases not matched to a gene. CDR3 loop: CASSPGTGWYGYTF. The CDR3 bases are TGTGCCAGCAGCCCCGGGACAGGGTGGTATGGCTACACCTTC.

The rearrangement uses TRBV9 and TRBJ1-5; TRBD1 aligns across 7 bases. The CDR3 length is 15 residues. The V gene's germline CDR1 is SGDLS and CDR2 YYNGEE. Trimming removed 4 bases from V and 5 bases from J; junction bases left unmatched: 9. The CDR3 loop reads CASSFGPTGDQPQHF. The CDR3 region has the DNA TGTGCCAGCAGCTTCGGACCTACAGGGGATCAGCCCCAGCATTTT.

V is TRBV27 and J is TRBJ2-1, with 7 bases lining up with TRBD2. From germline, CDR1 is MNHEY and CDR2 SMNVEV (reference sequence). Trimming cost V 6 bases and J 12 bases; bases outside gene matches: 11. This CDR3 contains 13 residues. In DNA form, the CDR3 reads TGTGCCAGCAGCCTTACCCCTCAGCGGGGGCAGTTCTTC. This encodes CASSLTPQRGQFF.

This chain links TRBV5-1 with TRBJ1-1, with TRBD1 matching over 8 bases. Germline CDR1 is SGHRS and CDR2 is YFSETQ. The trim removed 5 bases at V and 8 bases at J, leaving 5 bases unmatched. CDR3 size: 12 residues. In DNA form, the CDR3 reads TGCGCCAGCAGGGACAGGGAGGGAGAAGCTTTCTTT. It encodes CASRDREGEAFF.

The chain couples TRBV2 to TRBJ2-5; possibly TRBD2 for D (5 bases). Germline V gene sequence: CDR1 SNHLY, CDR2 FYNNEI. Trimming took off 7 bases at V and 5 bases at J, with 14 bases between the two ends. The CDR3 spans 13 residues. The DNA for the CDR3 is TGTGCCAGCAACCCAACTAGTGGCGAGACCCAGTACTTC. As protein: CASNPTSGETQYF.

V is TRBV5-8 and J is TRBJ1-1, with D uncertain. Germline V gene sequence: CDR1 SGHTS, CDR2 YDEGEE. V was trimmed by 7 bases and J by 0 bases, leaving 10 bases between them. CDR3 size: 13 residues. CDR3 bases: TGTGCCAGCCGAGGATACCTGAACACTGAAGCTTTCTTT. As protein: CASRGYLNTEAFF.

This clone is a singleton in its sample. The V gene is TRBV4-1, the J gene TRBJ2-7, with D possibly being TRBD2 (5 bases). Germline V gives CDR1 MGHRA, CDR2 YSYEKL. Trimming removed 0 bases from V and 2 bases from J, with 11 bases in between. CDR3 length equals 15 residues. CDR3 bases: TGCGCCAGCAGCCAAGAACGGCTAGCTACCTACGAGCAGTACTTC. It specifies CASSQERLATYEQYF.

CDR3 sequence reads: CASSGDRAEAEAFF. The DNA of the CDR3 is TGTGCCAGCAGTGGGGACAGGGCGGAGGCTGAAGCTTTCTTT. The V and J genes are TRBV2 and TRBJ1-1; TRBD1 aligns across 9 bases. The CDR3 has 14 residues. The junction had 6 bases not matched to a gene; V was cut back by 4 bases and J by 6 bases. The germline gives CDR1 SNHLY, CDR2 FYNNEI.

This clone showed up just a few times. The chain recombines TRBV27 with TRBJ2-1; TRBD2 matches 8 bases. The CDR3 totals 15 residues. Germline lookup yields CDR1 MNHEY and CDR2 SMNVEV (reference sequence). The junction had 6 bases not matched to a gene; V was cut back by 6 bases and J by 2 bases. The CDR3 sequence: CASRLAGEPYNEQFF. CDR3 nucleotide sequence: TGTGCCAGCAGGCTAGCGGGTGAGCCCTACAATGAGCAGTTCTTC.

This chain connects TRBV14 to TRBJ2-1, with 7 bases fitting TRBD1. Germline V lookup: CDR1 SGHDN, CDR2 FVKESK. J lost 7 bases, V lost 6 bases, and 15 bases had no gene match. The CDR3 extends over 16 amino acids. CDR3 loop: CASSFNMRGPSNEQFF. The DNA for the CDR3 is TGTGCCAGCAGTTTCAATATGAGGGGGCCGTCGAATGAGCAGTTCTTC.

The CDR3 bases are TGTGCCAGCAGTCCCCCCCCATCAAACACTGAAGCTTTCTTT. Amino acids: CASSPPPSNTEAFF. The chain recombines TRBV28 with TRBJ1-1; D unresolved. V lost 5 bases and J lost 2, with 12 bases in between. Germline CDR1 is MDHEN and CDR2 is SYDVKM. CDR3 length equals 14 residues. The complete variable domain, with remaining parts taken from reference TRBV28 and TRBJ1-1, reads DVKVTQSSRYLVKRTGEKVFLECVQDMDHENMFWYRQDPGLGLRLIYFSYDVKMKEKGDIPEGYSVSREKKERFSLILESASTNQTSMYLCASSPPPSNTEAFFGQGTRLTVV.

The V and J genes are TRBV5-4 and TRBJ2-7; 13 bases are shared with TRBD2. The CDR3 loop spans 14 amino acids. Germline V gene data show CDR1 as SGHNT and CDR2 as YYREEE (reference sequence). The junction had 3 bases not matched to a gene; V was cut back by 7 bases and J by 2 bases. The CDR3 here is CASHTSGRAYEQYF. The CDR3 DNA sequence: TGTGCCAGCCACACTAGCGGGAGGGCCTACGAGCAGTACTTC.

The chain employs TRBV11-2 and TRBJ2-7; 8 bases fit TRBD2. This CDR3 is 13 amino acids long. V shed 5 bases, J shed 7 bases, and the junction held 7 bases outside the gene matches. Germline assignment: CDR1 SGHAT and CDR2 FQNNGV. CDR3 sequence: CASSPTGGEEQYF. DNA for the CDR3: TGTGCCAGCAGCCCCACGGGGGGGGAAGAGCAGTACTTC.

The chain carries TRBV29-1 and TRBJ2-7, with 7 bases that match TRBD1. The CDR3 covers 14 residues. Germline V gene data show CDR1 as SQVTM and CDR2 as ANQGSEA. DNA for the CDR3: TGCAAAGGATGCTCTGGGACAGCCTCAGGAGAGCAGTACTTC. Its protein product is CKGCSGTASGEQYF.

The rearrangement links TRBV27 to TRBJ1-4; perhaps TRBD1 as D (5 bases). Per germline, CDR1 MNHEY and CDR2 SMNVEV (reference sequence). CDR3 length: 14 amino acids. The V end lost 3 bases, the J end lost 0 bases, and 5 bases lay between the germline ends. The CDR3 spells CASSLGPTNEKLFF. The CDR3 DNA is TGTGCCAGCAGTTTGGGGCCAACTAATGAAAAACTGTTTTTT.

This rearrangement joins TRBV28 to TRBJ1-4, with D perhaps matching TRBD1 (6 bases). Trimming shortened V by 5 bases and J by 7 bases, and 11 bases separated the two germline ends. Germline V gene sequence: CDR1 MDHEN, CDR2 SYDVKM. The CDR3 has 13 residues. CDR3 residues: CASSTLRGEKLFF. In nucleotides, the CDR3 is TGTGCCAGCAGTACGCTCAGGGGTGAAAAACTGTTTTTT.

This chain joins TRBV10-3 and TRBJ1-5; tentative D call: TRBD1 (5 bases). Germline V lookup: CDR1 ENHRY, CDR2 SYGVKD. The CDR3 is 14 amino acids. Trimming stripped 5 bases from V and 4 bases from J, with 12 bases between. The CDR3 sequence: CAISPIGGNQPQHF. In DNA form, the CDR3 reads TGTGCCATCAGTCCTATCGGGGGGAATCAGCCCCAGCATTTT.

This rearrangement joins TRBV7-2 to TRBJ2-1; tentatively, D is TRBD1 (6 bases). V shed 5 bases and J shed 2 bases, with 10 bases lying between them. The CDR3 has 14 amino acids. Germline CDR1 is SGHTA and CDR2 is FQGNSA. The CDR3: CASSRDRTYNEQFF. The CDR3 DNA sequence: TGTGCCAGCAGCCGCGACAGGACCTACAATGAGCAGTTCTTC.